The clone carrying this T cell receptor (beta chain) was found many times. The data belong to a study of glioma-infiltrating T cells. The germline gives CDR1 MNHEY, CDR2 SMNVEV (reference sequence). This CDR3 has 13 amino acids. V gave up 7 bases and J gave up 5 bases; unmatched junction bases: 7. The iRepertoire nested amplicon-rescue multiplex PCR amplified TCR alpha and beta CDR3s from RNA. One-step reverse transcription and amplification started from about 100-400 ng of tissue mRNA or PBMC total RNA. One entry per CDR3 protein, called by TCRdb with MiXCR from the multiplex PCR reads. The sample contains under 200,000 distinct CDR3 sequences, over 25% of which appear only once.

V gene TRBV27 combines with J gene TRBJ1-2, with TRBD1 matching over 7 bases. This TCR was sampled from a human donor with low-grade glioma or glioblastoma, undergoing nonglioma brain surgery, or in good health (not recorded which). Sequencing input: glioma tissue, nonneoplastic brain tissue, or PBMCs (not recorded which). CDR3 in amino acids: CASKLTGRYGYTF. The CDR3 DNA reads TGTGCCAGCAAACTGACAGGGCGGTATGGCTACACCTTC.